The 24 T cell receptor beta chains below come from one sample, sequenced in a study of T cells in Graves' hyperthyroidism and ophthalmopathy. TCR beta CDR3 regions were amplified from RNA transcripts. First-round RT-PCR with HTBI primers amplified the TCR CDR3 region. TCRdb fed the multiplex PCR reads into MiXCR, producing one record per CDR3 protein. Among 490,000 or so distinct CDR3 sequences listed, 35% to 50% were seen once. The sequencing input was peripheral blood or thyroid tissue (not recorded which). The receptors originated from an adult woman with Graves' disease, either hyperthyroidism or ophthalmopathy (not recorded which).

This clonotype was seen ten or more times. This rearrangement joins TRBV20-1 to TRBJ2-7, with 11 nucleotides matching TRBD1. The length of the CDR3 is 13 residues. The V and J ends lost 5 bases and 7 bases, in that order; junction bases with no gene match: 7. Germline lookup yields CDR1 DFQATT and CDR2 SNEGSKA (reference sequence). CDR3 in amino acids: CSAFGQGAREQYF. CDR3 nucleotides: TGCAGTGCTTTCGGACAGGGGGCTCGTGAGCAGTACTTC.

Points on this clonotype: The junction shows a germline mismatch at one end, possibly a read error. The V gene is TRBV10-3, the J gene TRBJ2-5; the D is unclear. Germline V gives CDR1 ENHRY, CDR2 SYGVKD. The length of the CDR3 is 13 residues. The CDR3 nucleotides read TGTGCCATCAAGGTTCCAGAGCAAGAGACCCAATACTTC. Amino acid sequence: CAIKVPEQETQYF.

The chain carries TRBV15 and TRBJ2-7; 9 bases are a match to TRBD2. Germline loops: CDR1 LNHNV, CDR2 YYDKDF (reference sequence). CDR3 length: 16 residues. V trimming: 3 bases; J trimming: 2 bases; junction bases outside the gene matches: 8. The CDR3, as DNA: TGTGCCACCAGCAGCGAGGGACTAGCTGAGCCCTACGAGCAGTACTTC. Amino acids: CATSSEGLAEPYEQYF. Full variable domain (outside the CDR3, taken from reference TRBV15 and TRBJ2-7): DAMVIQNPRYQVTQFGKPVTLSCSQTLNHNVMYWYQQKSSQAPKLLFHYYDKDFNNEADTPDNFQSRRPNTSFCFLDIRSPGLGDTAMYLCATSSEGLAEPYEQYFGPGTRLTVT.

This clonotype was recorded many times. The chain employs TRBV7-2 and TRBJ1-1; D is unresolved. Between the trimmed V and J ends, which lost 2 bases and 1 base, there was a span of 8 bases. There are 14 residues in the CDR3. The germline V gene encodes CDR1 SGHTA and CDR2 FQGNSA. The CDR3 loop reads CASSLQATNTEAFF. The CDR3 coding sequence is TGTGCCAGCAGCTTACAGGCGACGAACACTGAAGCTTTCTTT. Full variable domain (rest looked up from reference TRBV7-2 and TRBJ1-1): GAGVSQSPSNKVTEKGKDVELRCDPISGHTALYWYRQSLGQGLEFLIYFQGNSAPDKSGLPSDRFSAERTGGSVSTLTIQRTQQEDSAVYLCASSLQATNTEAFFGQGTRLTVV.

The sample holds many counts of this clonotype. The chain is built from TRBV11-2 and TRBJ1-6; 9 nucleotides align to TRBD1. Looked up from germline, CDR1 is SGHAT and CDR2 is FQNNGV. The CDR3 contains 15 residues. Trimming took 5 bases from V and 5 from J; bases not matched to a gene: 4. CDR3 residues: CASSERQGDNSPLHF. CDR3 nucleotides: TGTGCCAGCAGCGAGAGACAGGGGGATAATTCACCCCTCCACTTT.

CDR3 amino acids: CASSSPQDSGANVLTF. Written as DNA, the CDR3 is TGTGCCAGCAGCTCACCACAGGACTCTGGGGCCAACGTCCTGACTTTC. The chain carries TRBV25-1 and TRBJ2-6; perhaps TRBD1 as D (5 bases). The CDR3 contains 16 residues. Germline lookup yields CDR1 MGHDK and CDR2 SYGVNS. Between the trimmed V and J ends, which lost 6 bases and 0 bases, there was a span of 12 bases.

V usage is TRBV29-1 and J usage is TRBJ2-7, with D possibly called TRBD1 or TRBD2 (6 bases each). CDR1 is SQVTM and CDR2 is ANQGSEA in the germline V gene. The CDR3 consists of 13 residues. Trimming stripped 8 bases from V and 6 bases from J, with 20 bases between. The CDR3 bases are TGCAGCAGTGAAGCGGGCAGGGGTTCCGAGCAGTACTTC. It yields the protein CSSEAGRGSEQYF.

This clonotype was counted many times. The chain links TRBV5-1 to TRBJ2-5; 8 positions match TRBD1. V lost 2 bases to trimming and J lost 2 bases; unmatched junction nucleotides: 2. This CDR3 is built from 14 residues. The germline V gene has CDR1 SGHRS and CDR2 YFSETQ. The CDR3 DNA sequence: TGCGCCAGCAGCTTCGGGACAGGACAAGAGACCCAGTACTTC. It yields the protein CASSFGTGQETQYF.

This clonotype was seen repeatedly, ten times or more. The chain joins TRBV29-1 to TRBJ2-5; 8 bases line up with TRBD2. V shed 3 bases, J shed 5 bases, and the junction held 5 bases outside the gene matches. Looked up from germline, CDR1 is SQVTM and CDR2 is ANQGSEA. This CDR3 is 13 amino acids long. This CDR3 reads CSVDPGGPETQYF. In DNA, the CDR3 is TGCAGCGTTGATCCGGGGGGGCCGGAGACCCAGTACTTC.

This sequence joins TRBV7-7 and TRBJ2-5; possibly TRBD1 or TRBD2 for D (5 bases each). This CDR3 has 13 amino acids. CDR1 is SSHAT, CDR2 FNYEAQ, per germline (reference sequence). Between the trimmed V and J ends, which lost 4 bases and 4 bases, there was a span of 10 bases. The CDR3 sequence: CASSSGDGETQYF. The CDR3 nucleotides read TGTGCCAGCAGCTCCGGGGACGGAGAGACCCAGTACTTC.

The chain joins TRBV10-3 to TRBJ2-5; a possible D gene is TRBD1 (5 bases). The CDR3 totals 14 residues. Trimming removed 0 bases from V and 4 bases from J, with 9 bases in between. CDR1 is ENHRY, CDR2 SYGVKD, per germline. In DNA form, the CDR3 reads TGTGCCATCAGTGAGTCATCAGGGCGAGAGACCCAGTACTTC. Amino acids: CAISESSGRETQYF.

The chain couples TRBV7-9 to TRBJ1-1; D is ambiguous. The CDR3 sequence is 16 residues long. Germline V gene lookup returns CDR1 SEHNR and CDR2 FQNEAQ (reference sequence). V lost 5 bases and J lost 1, with 17 bases in between. CDR3 nucleotides: TGTGCCAGCAGCCCCCCTTCGGGTGGCGGGAACACTGAAGCTTTCTTT. It yields the protein CASSPPSGGGNTEAFF.

The chain carries TRBV29-1 and TRBJ2-2; maybe TRBD2 (5 bases). The CDR3 spans 15 residues. Germline CDR1 is SQVTM and CDR2 is ANQGSEA. For the CDR3, the DNA is TGCAGTGCTAGCAGGATGGAGCCGAACACCGGGGAGCTGTTTTTT. Its protein product is CSASRMEPNTGELFF.

This clonotype has only a few counts. V gene TRBV2 combines with J gene TRBJ1-1; no clear D. CDR1 and CDR2 from the germline V gene are SNHLY and FYNNEI. The CDR3 is 14 residues long. Trimming took 4 bases from V and 1 from J, leaving 10 bases between them. CDR3 coding DNA: TGTGCCAGCAGTGGGAACCCAGGGAACACTGAAGCTTTCTTT. As protein: CASSGNPGNTEAFF.

This clonotype was seen a few times. This chain uses TRBV10-3 with TRBJ1-1; the D is unclear. Trimming removed 10 bases at V and 2 bases at J, with 14 bases between. CDR1 and CDR2 from the germline V gene are ENHRY and SYGVKD. This CDR3 contains 13 residues. CDR3 residues: CATYIPGNTEAFF. Written as DNA, the CDR3 is TGTGCCACCTACATTCCGGGCAACACTGAAGCTTTCTTT.

This clonotype was observed at least ten times. The genes are TRBV19 and TRBJ2-7, with 9 bases matching TRBD1. V lost 4 bases to trimming and J lost 2 bases; unmatched junction nucleotides: 12. Germline V gene data show CDR1 as LNHDA and CDR2 as SQIVND (reference sequence). CDR3 length: 17 amino acids. The CDR3 loop is CASSKSRSRDRAYEQYF. DNA for the CDR3: TGTGCCAGTAGTAAGTCCAGGTCGCGGGACAGGGCCTACGAGCAGTACTTC.

This clonotype was counted once. The missing conserved phenylalanine or tryptophan at the end of this CDR3 makes a read error likely. No DNA is shown, since the ends of the CDR3 on it are uncertain; the CDR3 is the one TCRdb lists. This rearrangement joins TRBV10-3 to TRBJ1-1; the listed D gene, TRBD1, was not tested against the DNA. The CDR3 spans 15 amino acids, including both terminal residues. In germline, CDR1 is ENHRY, CDR2 SYGVKD. CDR3 loop: CAISVDRGDVTEAFL.

This clonotype was recorded at least ten times. The chain combines TRBV2 with TRBJ1-5, with D maybe TRBD1 (5 bases). V was pared by 8 bases and J by 5 bases, with 16 bases between. This CDR3 has 14 residues. Germline V gene data show CDR1 as SNHLY and CDR2 as FYNNEI. For the CDR3, the DNA is TGTGCCAGCGGGGGAGGGGTTTGGGATCAGCCCCAGCATTTT. It specifies CASGGGVWDQPQHF.

There are a few counts of this clonotype. This chain joins TRBV7-9 and TRBJ1-2; no firm D call. The CDR3 length is 15 residues. Germline V gene lookup returns CDR1 SEHNR and CDR2 FQNEAQ (reference sequence). V lost 1 base and J lost 2, with 11 bases in between. CDR3 bases: TGTGCCAGCAGCTTAGGGGCAGGTGCGAACTATGGCTACACCTTC. Protein sequence: CASSLGAGANYGYTF.

V usage is TRBV4-2 and J usage is TRBJ1-6; maybe TRBD1 (5 bases). Germline lookup yields CDR1 LGHNA and CDR2 YNFKEQ. Trimming left V 0 bases short and J 13 bases short, with 13 bases between. The CDR3 loop spans 14 amino acids. Here the CDR3 DNA reads TGTGCCAGCAGCCAAGAGACAGCTAATCAGCCCCTCCACTTT. Protein product: CASSQETANQPLHF.

V gene TRBV7-9 combines with J gene TRBJ2-7; TRBD1 matches 8 bases. The CDR3 is 15 residues long. Per germline, CDR1 SEHNR and CDR2 FQNEAQ (reference sequence). V lost 4 bases, J lost 2 bases, and 7 bases stayed unmatched. The CDR3 is CASSSPGTGAYEQYF. CDR3 nucleotides: TGTGCCAGCAGCTCACCAGGGACAGGAGCCTACGAGCAGTACTTC.

The chain couples TRBV15 to TRBJ1-1; weak D call: TRBD1 (6 bases). The germline gives CDR1 LNHNV, CDR2 YYDKDF (reference sequence). The CDR3 is made up of 15 amino acids. Trimming took off 3 bases at V and 3 bases at J, with 14 bases between the two ends. CDR3 sequence (DNA): TGTGCCACCAGCAGGAAAACAGGGTTGGACACTGAAGCTTTCTTT. Translation: CATSRKTGLDTEAFF.

This chain connects TRBV10-1 to TRBJ2-5, with 7 bases that match TRBD2. Germline V gene sequence: CDR1 WNHNN, CDR2 SYGVQD (reference sequence). The CDR3 spans 16 residues. The trim removed 3 bases at V and 5 bases at J, leaving 12 bases unmatched. The CDR3 coding sequence is TGCGCCAGCAGTGAAGGGGAGACTAGCCCTCTGGAGACCCAGTACTTC. Amino acid sequence: CASSEGETSPLETQYF.

This chain joins TRBV15 and TRBJ2-5; D is undetermined. This CDR3 contains 10 residues. CDR1 and CDR2 from the germline V gene are LNHNV and YYDKDF (reference sequence). Trimming took off 1 base at V and 7 bases at J, with 1 base between the two ends. The CDR3 coding sequence is TGTGCCACCAGCAGAGGGACCCAGTACTTC. Its protein is CATSRGTQYF. Using reference TRBV15 and TRBJ2-5 for the parts outside the CDR3, the full variable domain is DAMVIQNPRYQVTQFGKPVTLSCSQTLNHNVMYWYQQKSSQAPKLLFHYYDKDFNNEADTPDNFQSRRPNTSFCFLDIRSPGLGDTAMYLCATSRGTQYFGPGTRLLVL.